This T cell receptor beta chain was sequenced for a study of T cells after yellow fever vaccination. Study-level information: The SMART-Seq v4 Ultra Low Input method served to prepare the low-cell-number fractions. Findings and caveats of the study: Researchers report a weaker secondary response that nonetheless peaked faster, day 5 versus 15. Abundant clonotypes from the bulk population could have been carried over as contaminants into FACS-sorted repertoires.

TCR cDNA was made by 5'RACE template switching, adding a universal primer site and UMIs. MiXCR, applied by TCRdb to the 5' RACE reads, yields one record per CDR3 protein. The sample shows approximately 300,000 distinct CDR3 sequences, around 6.8% of them seen only once. Comments on this clonotype: Its specificity is not known.

The CDR3 runs 16 residues. Trimming shortened V by 2 bases and J by 4 bases, and 19 bases separated the two germline ends. In germline, CDR1 is SGHRS, CDR2 YFSETQ. The rearrangement joins TRBV5-1 to TRBJ2-7; D gene uncertain. This sequence originates from a man younger than 30 who received the YFV17D yellow fever vaccine. Specimen: PBMCs, collected roughly 47 days after the first yellow fever vaccination. The CDR3 is CASSLGWPFSRYEQYV. Written as DNA, the CDR3 is TGCGCCAGCAGCTTAGGTTGGCCGTTTAGTCGGTACGAGCAGTACGTC.